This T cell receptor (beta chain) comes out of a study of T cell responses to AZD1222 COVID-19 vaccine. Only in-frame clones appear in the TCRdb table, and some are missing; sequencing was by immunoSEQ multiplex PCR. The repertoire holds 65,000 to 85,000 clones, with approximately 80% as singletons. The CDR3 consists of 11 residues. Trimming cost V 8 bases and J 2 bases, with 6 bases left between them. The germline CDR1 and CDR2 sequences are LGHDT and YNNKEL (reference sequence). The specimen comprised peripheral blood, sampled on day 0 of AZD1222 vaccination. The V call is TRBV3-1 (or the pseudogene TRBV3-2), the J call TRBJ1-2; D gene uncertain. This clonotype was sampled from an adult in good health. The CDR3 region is CASGRNYGYTF. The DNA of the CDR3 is TGTGCCAGCGGCAGGAACTATGGCTACACCTTC.